Listed here are 30 T cell receptor beta chains from one sample, sequenced in a study of T-cell memory formation after mild COVID-19. MiXCR, run by TCRdb on the 5' RACE reads, gives a single entry per CDR3 protein. The table lists roughly 310,000 distinct CDR3 sequences, about 15% of them singletons. The sequencing input was PBMCs or a T cell subset sorted from them (not recorded which). All receptors come from a man in his late teens or twenties who had mild COVID-19 (a few samples of this study predate the infection). Cell type and time point are not known.

This chain uses TRBV12-3 or TRBV12-4 with TRBJ2-5, with no clear D. The length of the CDR3 is 14 residues. Trimming cost V 5 bases and J 5 bases, with 15 bases left between them. The CDR3 sequence: CASSLPLAWETQYF. For the CDR3, the DNA is TGTGCCAGCAGTCTACCCCTGGCCTGGGAGACCCAGTACTTC.

The chain joins TRBV28 to TRBJ2-5; possible D gene TRBD2, 5 bases. Germline assignment: CDR1 MDHEN and CDR2 SYDVKM. This CDR3 is built from 15 residues. The ends were cut back, 3 bases at V and 1 base at J, with 12 bases in the middle. Written as DNA, the CDR3 is TGTGCCAGCAGTTTCCTCGGGAAGAGCCAAGAGACCCAGTACTTC. Its translation: CASSFLGKSQETQYF.

V is TRBV5-6 and J is TRBJ1-5; TRBD1 might be the D (5 bases). Trimming left V 4 bases short and J 3 bases short, with 8 bases between. CDR1 SGHDT and CDR2 YYEEEE come from the germline V gene. This CDR3 is built from 13 residues. DNA for the CDR3: TGTGCCAGCAGCCGAGGGGTCAATCAGCCCCAGCATTTT. As protein: CASSRGVNQPQHF. Full variable domain (outside the CDR3, taken from reference TRBV5-6 and TRBJ1-5): DAGVTQSPTHLIKTRGQQVTLRCSPKSGHDTVSWYQQALGQGPQFIFQYYEEEERQRGNFPDRFSGHQFPNYSSELNVNALLLGDSALYLCASSRGVNQPQHFGDGTRLSIL.

V is TRBV2 and J is TRBJ2-5; 8 nucleotides agree with TRBD2. The length of the CDR3 is 16 residues. J was trimmed by 5 bases and V by 7 bases; bases with no gene match: 15. Looked up from germline, CDR1 is SNHLY and CDR2 is FYNNEI. The CDR3 region has the DNA TGTGCCAGCACCCCGGGGGGGAGCGGGGTTGGGGAGACCCAGTACTTC. As protein: CASTPGGSGVGETQYF.

A few counts support this clonotype. V usage is TRBV4-1 and J usage is TRBJ2-3, with TRBD2 identical over 16 bases. Trimming removed 0 bases from V and 5 bases from J; junction bases left unmatched: 5. CDR1 is MGHRA and CDR2 is YSYEKL in the germline V gene. The CDR3 length is 18 residues. DNA of the CDR3: TGCGCCAGCAGCCAAGAAGGGACTAGCGGGGGGGCCGTAGATACGCAGTATTTT. It encodes CASSQEGTSGGAVDTQYF.

There are a few counts of this clonotype. This chain links TRBV12-3 or TRBV12-4 with TRBJ2-1, with TRBD2 matching 11 bases. This CDR3 has 15 amino acids. V gave up 4 bases and J gave up 6 bases; unmatched junction bases: 5. The CDR3 DNA is TGTGCCAGCAGTTCCCTAGCGGGGGGAGGCAATGAGCAGTTCTTC. Amino acid sequence: CASSSLAGGGNEQFF.

The chain has TRBV28 and TRBJ1-2; no reliable D call. The V gene lost 5 bases and the J gene lost 5 bases, with 6 bases spanning the gap. The CDR3 is 11 residues long. Germline CDR1 reads MDHEN; CDR2 reads SYDVKM. The CDR3 reads CASSVEYGYTF. The CDR3 DNA reads as TGTGCCAGCAGTGTTGAATATGGCTACACCTTC.

This chain links TRBV4-3 with TRBJ2-2; TRBD2 is a possible D gene (5 bases). V dropped 0 bases and J dropped 7 bases, with 12 bases sitting between them. Germline CDR1 LGHNA, CDR2 YSLEER. The CDR3 extends over 15 amino acids. For the CDR3, the DNA is TGCGCCAGCAGCCAAGAGATTACCCGGGGCGGGGAGCTGTTTTTT. Protein sequence: CASSQEITRGGELFF.

The table lists this clonotype with many counts. CDR3 region: CASSFLGQGTKAFF. DNA of the CDR3: TGTGCCAGCAGTTTCCTCGGACAGGGGACAAAAGCTTTCTTT. The V call is TRBV12-3 or TRBV12-4, the J call TRBJ1-1, with TRBD1 matching over 9 bases. V shed 3 bases, J shed 9 bases, and the junction held 8 bases outside the gene matches. This CDR3 comprises 14 residues.

V is TRBV20-1 and J is TRBJ2-5, with unresolved D. The CDR3 runs 13 residues. Germline CDR1 and CDR2: DFQATT and SNEGSKA (reference sequence). The germline V and J ends were trimmed by 4 bases and 2 bases, with 11 bases remaining between them. CDR3 nucleotide sequence: TGCAGTGCTACAGTACCTCCGCAAGAGACCCAGTACTTC. Its protein product is CSATVPPQETQYF.

The V and J genes are TRBV7-2 and TRBJ2-1; 7 bases are shared with TRBD1. Trimming at V came to 8 bases and at J to 4 bases, leaving 5 bases not matched to a gene. CDR1 and CDR2 (germline): SGHTA, FQGNSA. The CDR3 extends over 13 amino acids. The CDR3 is CASRGQPYNEQFF. As DNA, the CDR3 is TGTGCCAGCCGGGGACAGCCTTACAATGAGCAGTTCTTC. Combining the CDR3 with reference TRBV7-2 and TRBJ2-1 gives the whole variable domain GAGVSQSPSNKVTEKGKDVELRCDPISGHTALYWYRQSLGQGLEFLIYFQGNSAPDKSGLPSDRFSAERTGGSVSTLTIQRTQQEDSAVYLCASRGQPYNEQFFGPGTRLTVL.

This clonotype was observed a few times. The rearrangement links TRBV5-1 to TRBJ1-1; TRBD1 is a possible D gene (6 bases). The germline CDR1 and CDR2 sequences are SGHRS and YFSETQ. The CDR3 consists of 17 residues. Deletions cut 1 base from V and 1 base from J, with 17 bases between. The CDR3: CASSLRIVGQQNTEAFF. In DNA form, the CDR3 reads TGCGCCAGCAGCTTGCGTATTGTCGGACAGCAGAACACTGAAGCTTTCTTT.

A few counts support this clonotype. This chain uses TRBV7-2 with TRBJ2-7; D may match TRBD1 or TRBD2 (5 bases each). Germline V gene data show CDR1 as SGHTA and CDR2 as FQGNSA. Between the trimmed V and J ends, which lost 2 bases and 2 bases, there was a span of 16 bases. There are 16 residues in the CDR3. DNA for the CDR3: TGTGCCAGCAGCTTATTGCCAGGGACCGTCGCCTACGAGCAGTACTTC. Translation: CASSLLPGTVAYEQYF.

The rearrangement joins TRBV5-1 to TRBJ1-2; D is undetermined. The CDR3 is 14 residues long. The germline V and J ends were trimmed by 2 bases and 4 bases, with 12 bases remaining between them. Looked up from germline, CDR1 is SGHRS and CDR2 is YFSETQ. CDR3 loop: CASSFSRDLYGYTF. CDR3 in DNA: TGCGCCAGCAGCTTCTCCCGCGATCTCTATGGCTACACCTTC.

This clonotype occurred a few times. The chain combines TRBV20-1 with TRBJ2-5; 8 nucleotides line up with TRBD2. The CDR3 has 14 amino acids. V dropped 5 bases and J dropped 4; count of bases not matched to a gene: 9. Germline lookup yields CDR1 DFQATT and CDR2 SNEGSKA (reference sequence). CDR3 amino acids: CSADSGVGTETQYF. The DNA of the CDR3 is TGCAGTGCTGATAGCGGGGTAGGGACAGAGACCCAGTACTTC.

This chain connects TRBV7-2 to TRBJ1-3, with TRBD1 as a possible D gene (6 bases). Germline CDR1 SGHTA, CDR2 FQGNSA. Trimming pared 0 bases from V and 4 bases from J, leaving 16 bases between. This CDR3 contains 17 residues. CDR3 nucleotides: TGTGCCAGCAGCTTAGCGAGCACGGGGGCTTGGGGAAACACCATATATTTT. This gives the protein CASSLASTGAWGNTIYF.

The chain employs TRBV3-1 and TRBJ1-1; 7 bases agree with TRBD1. With V trimmed by 6 bases and J by 0 bases, 4 bases remained unmatched. CDR3 length: 14 amino acids. Per the germline V gene, CDR1 is LGHDT and CDR2 is YNNKEL (reference sequence). CDR3 DNA sequence: TGTGCCAGCAGGGCAGGGGGATTGAACACTGAAGCTTTCTTT. This codes for CASRAGGLNTEAFF.

The genes are TRBV23-1 and TRBJ2-3; D may be TRBD1 (5 bases). TRBV23-1 is an open reading frame, and its role is uncertain. The CDR3 sequence is 17 residues long. The V end lost 4 bases, the J end lost 3 bases, and 20 bases lay between the germline ends. The CDR3 loop reads CASSPRRVRAVTDTQYF. CDR3 coding DNA: TGCGCCAGCAGTCCCCGTCGCGTCAGGGCGGTAACAGATACGCAGTATTTT.

There are a few counts of this clonotype. The chain carries TRBV2 and TRBJ2-5, with 9 positions matching TRBD2. Trimming took 5 bases from V and 5 from J; bases not matched to a gene: 9. The CDR3 consists of 15 residues. Per germline, CDR1 SNHLY and CDR2 FYNNEI. CDR3 nucleotide sequence: TGTGCCAGCAGTTTTTCTAGCGGGGTCAGGGAGACCCAGTACTTC. Its translation: CASSFSSGVRETQYF.

This clonotype was seen a handful of times. The chain joins TRBV5-6 to TRBJ2-5, with unresolved D. In germline, CDR1 is SGHDT, CDR2 YYEEEE. Between the trimmed V and J ends, which lost 3 bases and 5 bases, there was a span of 17 bases. This CDR3 has 15 amino acids. The CDR3 bases are TGTGCCAGCAGCTATTATCTGACGGGCATGGAGACCCAGTACTTC. It encodes CASSYYLTGMETQYF.

This clonotype was observed a handful of times. The rearrangement uses TRBV28 and TRBJ2-4; no firm D call. Trimming shortened V by 2 bases and J by 5 bases, and 4 bases separated the two germline ends. This CDR3 has 12 amino acids. Germline-derived CDR1 and CDR2 are MDHEN and SYDVKM. The CDR3 is CASSLLENIQYF. The CDR3, as DNA: TGTGCCAGCAGTTTACTGGAAAACATTCAGTACTTC.

This clonotype turned up a few times. This chain links TRBV7-9 with TRBJ2-5; the D is unclear. Germline values: CDR1 SEHNR, CDR2 FQNEAQ (reference sequence). The CDR3 spans 13 residues. V dropped 3 bases and J dropped 4 bases, with 9 bases sitting between them. CDR3 sequence reads: CASSFLIAETQYF. Here the CDR3 DNA reads TGTGCCAGCAGCTTCCTGATCGCAGAGACCCAGTACTTC.

This clonotype was picked up a small number of times. V is TRBV2 and J is TRBJ1-2, with 8 positions matching TRBD1. V shed 6 bases and J 4 bases; nucleotides not matched to a gene: 4. The germline CDR1 and CDR2 sequences are SNHLY and FYNNEI. This CDR3 has 13 residues. CDR3 nucleotides: TGTGCCAGCAGGGACAGGGACTTCTATGGCTACACCTTC. Protein product: CASRDRDFYGYTF.

The gene calls are TRBV19 and TRBJ2-3; possibly TRBD1 for D (6 bases). The CDR3 has 15 amino acids. Germline assignment: CDR1 LNHDA and CDR2 SQIVND (reference sequence). Trimming cost V 6 bases and J 6 bases, with 19 bases left between them. CDR3 DNA sequence: TGTGCCAGTAGCACAGGGACGAGGGGTCGTGATACGCAGTATTTT. Translation: CASSTGTRGRDTQYF.

The chain uses TRBV4-1 and TRBJ2-7; TRBD1 aligns across 8 bases. V lost 6 bases to trimming and J lost 3 bases; unmatched junction nucleotides: 7. Germline lookup yields CDR1 MGHRA and CDR2 YSYEKL. The CDR3 consists of 14 residues. This CDR3 reads CASRQPGQDYEQYF. The CDR3 DNA sequence: TGCGCCAGCAGGCAACCGGGACAGGACTACGAGCAGTACTTC.

The chain recombines TRBV6-2 or TRBV6-3 with TRBJ2-7, with 7 bases that match TRBD2. After removal of 2 bases from V and 2 bases from J, the junction contained 6 bases not matched to a gene. The CDR3 has 15 residues. Germline-derived CDR1 and CDR2 are MNHEY and SVGEGT. The CDR3 protein is CASSYGEGRTYEQYV. The DNA of the CDR3 is TGTGCCAGCAGTTACGGGGAGGGTCGGACCTACGAGCAGTACGTC.

V and J are TRBV6-2 or TRBV6-3 and TRBJ2-1, with 13 bases lining up with TRBD2. Germline V gene data show CDR1 as MNHEY and CDR2 as SVGEGT. The trim removed 4 bases at V and 6 bases at J, leaving 3 bases unmatched. The CDR3 length is 15 residues. CDR3 nucleotide sequence: TGTGCCAGCAGTTGGACTAGCGGGGGTTTCAATGAGCAGTTCTTC. This translates into CASSWTSGGFNEQFF.

This chain links TRBV9 with TRBJ2-1; TRBD2 agrees at 8 bases. Germline CDR1 is SGDLS and CDR2 is YYNGEE. V shed 0 bases, J shed 8 bases, and the junction held 10 bases outside the gene matches. The CDR3 consists of 16 residues. The CDR3 protein is CASSVELAGPLDEQFF. CDR3 nucleotides: TGTGCCAGCAGCGTAGAGCTAGCGGGCCCTCTGGATGAGCAGTTCTTC.

This clonotype was seen a handful of times. CDR3 residues: CASSYRGLSQPQHF. The CDR3, as DNA: TGTGCCAGCAGTTACAGGGGGCTTAGTCAGCCCCAGCATTTT. The rearrangement joins TRBV12-3 or TRBV12-4 to TRBJ1-5, with 9 bases that match TRBD1. The CDR3 is 14 amino acids. The V gene end was trimmed by 4 bases and the J gene end by 6 bases; junction bases not matched to a gene: 4.

This clonotype was observed a handful of times. V is TRBV14 and J is TRBJ2-5; the D is unclear. Trimming shortened V by 4 bases and J by 5 bases, and 17 bases separated the two germline ends. Germline V lookup: CDR1 SGHDN, CDR2 FVKESK. CDR3 length: 15 residues. CDR3 coding DNA: TGTGCCAGCAGCCGCCGGGCCTTCGGTTGGGAGACCCAGTACTTC. Its protein is CASSRRAFGWETQYF.